This T cell receptor beta chain was observed in a study of blood T cell repertoires in COVID-19. At the level of the study: Sites across the United States, Italy and Spain contributed samples from acute and convalescent COVID-19. T cells, B-cell-depleted T cells, or PBMCs provided the cDNA or gDNA that served as material.

Ages ranged from about 18 to 100 years, with residence in approximately 25 US areas. Cohort assignment relied on participant-reported clinical history. Here immunoSEQ multiplex PCR was the method, and the copy in TCRdb shows in-frame clones only, minus some. The table shows about 200,000 clones, with about nine tenths occurring only once. The CDR3 sequence is 14 residues long. Deletions cut 2 bases from V and 8 bases from J, with 15 bases between. The V gene's germline CDR1 is MNHEY and CDR2 SVGEGT. The rearrangement uses TRBV6-2 or TRBV6-3 and TRBJ1-1; TRBD1 is a possible D gene (6 bases). Sequenced material: PBMCs or T cells enriched from blood (not recorded which). This sequence was found in a man younger than 45 who had recovered from COVID-19. The CDR3 sequence: CASSYRGGTGEAFF. DNA of the CDR3: TGTGCCAGCAGTTACCGAGGGGGTACAGGGGAAGCTTTCTTT.